Given below is one T cell receptor (beta chain) in context. This entry is derived from a study of blood T cell repertoires in COVID-19. For the study at large: Specimens from acute and convalescent COVID-19 originated in the United States, Italy and Spain. T cells, B-cell-depleted T cells, or PBMCs provided the cDNA or gDNA that served as material.

Looked up from germline, CDR1 is MNHEY and CDR2 is SMNVEV (reference sequence). The CDR3 has 18 amino acids. V lost 0 bases and J lost 7; bases outside the gene matches: 12. Study processing details: Estimation of nucleated cell counts was performed using reference gene primer amplification. Clones were read by immunoSEQ multiplex PCR, and TCRdb kept only the in-frame ones, dropping some. The V and J calls and clone size were taken over from that table, and D and trimming were inferred from the DNA. The sample lists fewer than 150,000 clones, roughly 86% occurring once. The sample taken for sequencing was peripheral blood. The V and J genes are TRBV27 and TRBJ2-1; 10 bases agree with TRBD2. The TCR was taken from a man aged 50 to 59 with active or convalescent COVID-19. The CDR3 region is CASSLSPNLAGVLNEQFF. The CDR3, as DNA: TGTGCCAGCAGTTTATCACCTAACCTAGCGGGAGTTCTGAATGAGCAGTTCTTC.